This TCR beta chain was recovered during a study of T cell clusters in autoimmune cytopenias. Study findings and constraints: Primary autoimmune cytopenia patients seemingly lacked the physiological T cell clusters found in healthy donors.

Multiplex touch-down PCR amplified TRB using TRB-A and TRB-B pools in one tube. No DNA is given; TCRdb re-called the multiplex PCR reads and lists each CDR3 protein once. The sample's table shows about 6,200 distinct CDR3 sequences. TRB amplification used approximately 250 ng of peripheral blood genomic DNA. Germline-derived CDR1 and CDR2 are KGHSH and LQKENI. CDR3 length: 12 amino acids. Details on this clonotype: The antigen is unknown.

This chain joins TRBV18 and TRBJ1-5. Input material: peripheral blood. This TCR was recovered from a human donor with an autoimmune cytopenia or autoimmune hepatitis (not recorded which). The CDR3 protein is CASSTQSQPQHF.